The 15 T cell receptor beta chains reported below all come from one sample, sequenced in a study of radiotherapy plus CTLA-4 blockade in lung cancer. Assay: immunoSEQ multiplex PCR; the TCRdb copy retains only in-frame clones and omits some. The sample records about 77,000 clones, 70% to 80% being singletons. Sequencing used peripheral blood, obtained from a patient treated with radiotherapy plus ipilimumab. These receptor sequences come from a human donor with non-small cell lung cancer whose response to radiotherapy plus ipilimumab could not be evaluated.

The chain links TRBV6-6 to TRBJ2-7, with D perhaps matching TRBD1 (6 bases). CDR1 MNHNY and CDR2 SVGAGI come from the germline V gene (reference sequence). The CDR3 is 14 amino acids. V lost 1 base to trimming and J lost 5 bases, with 12 bases between them. CDR3 amino acids: CASSYLSQGDEQYF. CDR3 in DNA: TGTGCCAGCAGTTACTTGTCACAGGGAGACGAGCAGTACTTC.

The chain recombines TRBV28 with TRBJ1-2, with D hard to call. Germline-derived CDR1 and CDR2 are MDHEN and SYDVKM. The CDR3 runs to 13 residues. Trimming pared 4 bases from V and 8 bases from J, leaving 14 bases between. The DNA of the CDR3 is TGTGCCAGCAGTTACCCGAACTTTTGGGGCTACACCTTC. Translation gives CASSYPNFWGYTF.

This clone was observed a handful of times. The chain carries TRBV6-5 and TRBJ1-2; D uncertain. From germline, CDR1 is MNHEY and CDR2 SVGAGI. This CDR3 has 15 residues. Trimming took off 6 bases at V and 8 bases at J, with 22 bases between the two ends. CDR3 sequence (DNA): TGTGCCAGCAGCGAGACAAAACCTCACTTAGGAGGCTACACCTTC. Translating it yields CASSETKPHLGGYTF.

This chain links TRBV7-2 with TRBJ2-2, with D perhaps matching TRBD1 (6 bases). Per the germline V gene, CDR1 is SGHTA and CDR2 is FQGNSA. The CDR3 totals 15 residues. V was cut by 5 bases and J by 7 bases, with 17 bases left in between. This CDR3 reads CASSINRVAGGELFF. CDR3 DNA: TGTGCCAGCAGCATCAACAGGGTTGCCGGCGGGGAGCTGTTTTTT.

This chain uses TRBV28 with TRBJ2-7; TRBD2 agrees at 8 bases. This CDR3 region has 14 residues. In germline, CDR1 is MDHEN, CDR2 SYDVKM. V gave up 11 bases and J gave up 2 bases; unmatched junction bases: 11. The CDR3 reads CAARRGVGAYEQYF. In DNA, the CDR3 is TGTGCCGCTCGGCGGGGGGTCGGGGCCTACGAGCAGTACTTC.

The chain has TRBV5-1 and TRBJ2-1; 10 positions agree with TRBD1. Unmatched junction bases numbered 5, after V lost 5 bases and J lost 3 bases. This CDR3 is built from 15 residues. Germline V gives CDR1 SGHRS, CDR2 YFSETQ. CDR3 residues: CASRAGTGVYNEQFF. Here the CDR3 DNA reads TGCGCCAGCAGAGCTGGGACAGGGGTCTACAATGAGCAGTTCTTC. Full variable domain (rest looked up from reference TRBV5-1 and TRBJ2-1): KAGVTQTPRYLIKTRGQQVTLSCSPISGHRSVSWYQQTPGQGLQFLFEYFSETQRNKGNFPGRFSGRQFSNSRSEMNVSTLELGDSALYLCASRAGTGVYNEQFFGPGTRLTVL.

This clone was detected once. The chain combines TRBV29-1 with TRBJ1-4; 8 bases agree with TRBD1. V shed 6 bases and J 0 bases; nucleotides not matched to a gene: 3. In germline, CDR1 is SQVTM, CDR2 ANQGSEA. The CDR3 length is 14 residues. CDR3 sequence: CSVGQAATNEKLFF. The DNA for the CDR3 is TGCAGCGTGGGACAGGCTGCAACTAATGAAAAACTGTTTTTT.

The chain joins TRBV10-3 to TRBJ2-7; D is perhaps TRBD2 (6 bases). Germline-derived CDR1 and CDR2 are ENHRY and SYGVKD. The germline V and J ends were trimmed by 4 bases and 2 bases, with 15 bases remaining between them. The CDR3 sequence is 15 residues long. CDR3 DNA sequence: TGTGCCATCAGTGTTAAGGGCGGGAAAGCCTACGAGCAGTACTTC. Translating it yields CAISVKGGKAYEQYF.

V usage is TRBV2 and J usage is TRBJ1-1, with D maybe TRBD1 (6 bases). Trimming stripped 7 bases from V and 5 bases from J, with 14 bases between. The CDR3 loop spans 13 amino acids. CDR1 and CDR2 from the germline V gene are SNHLY and FYNNEI. The CDR3 sequence: CASIVPQGTEAFF. The CDR3 region has the DNA TGTGCCAGCATCGTTCCACAGGGAACTGAAGCTTTCTTT.

This sequence joins TRBV5-4 and TRBJ2-5, with 12 positions matching TRBD1. Germline V gene sequence: CDR1 SGHNT, CDR2 YYREEE (reference sequence). This CDR3 region has 16 residues. J was trimmed by 3 bases and V by 2 bases; bases with no gene match: 5. The CDR3 DNA follows: TGTGCCAGCAGCTTCCCCGGGACAGGGGGCGAAGAGACCCAGTACTTC. The encoded protein is CASSFPGTGGEETQYF.

The rearrangement links TRBV7-3 to TRBJ2-5; maybe TRBD1 (8 bases). V was shortened by 3 bases and J by 4 bases, with 15 bases between the two germline ends. Germline assignment: CDR1 SGHTA and CDR2 FQGTGA. The CDR3 contains 15 residues. This chain's CDR3 is CASSLGGDRTETQYF. In nucleotides, the CDR3 is TGTGCCAGCAGCTTGGGAGGGGACAGGACAGAGACCCAGTACTTC.

The chain employs TRBV4-2 and TRBJ2-7; TRBD2 matches at 7 bases. Germline V CDR1 and CDR2: LGHNA, YNFKEQ. The V and J ends lost 4 bases and 3 bases, in that order; junction bases with no gene match: 12. The CDR3 spans 16 residues. The CDR3: CASSRTSRDYLYEQYF. The DNA for the CDR3 is TGTGCCAGCAGCCGAACATCCCGGGACTACCTCTACGAGCAGTACTTC.

This clone was detected a few times. The CDR3 coding sequence is TGTGCCAGCAGCGTAGCGGTAACGGGACTAGCCGGGCACGAGCAGTACTTC. This gives the protein CASSVAVTGLAGHEQYF. The rearrangement links TRBV9 to TRBJ2-7; 9 bases fit TRBD2. Germline loops: CDR1 SGDLS, CDR2 YYNGEE. The CDR3 contains 17 residues. Trimming took 0 bases from V and 5 from J; bases not matched to a gene: 12.

This chain uses TRBV7-8 with TRBJ2-7; the match to TRBD2 covers 8 bases. J was trimmed by 2 bases and V by 5 bases; bases with no gene match: 2. The CDR3 runs 13 residues. Per germline, CDR1 SGHVS and CDR2 FQNEAQ. This chain's CDR3 is CASSPGGAYEQYF. DNA for the CDR3: TGTGCCAGCAGCCCCGGGGGGGCCTACGAGCAGTACTTC. The variable domain in full, with the rest retrieved from reference TRBV7-8 and TRBJ2-7, is GAGVSQSPRYKVAKRGQDVALRCDPISGHVSLFWYQQALGQGPEFLTYFQNEAQLDKSGLPSDRFFAERPEGSVSTLKIQRTQQEDSAVYLCASSPGGAYEQYFGPGTRLTVT.

The rearrangement joins TRBV11-3 to TRBJ1-4, with D uncertain. The V gene's germline CDR1 is SGHNT and CDR2 YENEEA. V was pared by 1 base and J by 3 bases, with 6 bases between. The CDR3 has 14 amino acids. CDR3 loop: CASSLGRANEKLFF. The CDR3 coding sequence is TGTGCCAGCAGCTTAGGGAGAGCTAATGAAAAACTGTTTTTT.